This TCR beta chain came from a study of lymphopenia after photon versus proton radiotherapy. Study-level results: After the lymphocyte nadir, photon-treated repertoires showed oligoclonal expansion, especially of CD8+ Temra cells. Proton therapy kept repertoires fairly stable, unlike photons, which gained effector/memory cells.

Method: immunoSEQ multiplex PCR; TCRdb's copy keeps in-frame clones and lacks some. Here the sample spans fewer than 25,000 clones, 84% being singletons. With regard to this clone: Its specificity is not known.

Germline CDR1 reads SGHRS; CDR2 reads YFSETQ. Losses at the gene ends were 4 bases for V and 0 bases for J; bases not matched to a gene: 4. The CDR3 sequence is 15 residues long. V is TRBV5-1 and J is TRBJ2-3, with 8 bases fitting TRBD2. The material was peripheral blood, obtained from a patient treated with photon-based radiotherapy. This sequence was found in a man aged 35-49 years with gastric cancer. CDR3 region: CASSPSGGSTDTQYF. CDR3 nucleotides: TGCGCCAGCAGCCCCAGCGGGGGTAGCACAGATACGCAGTATTTT.